The 10 T cell receptor beta chains in this list originate from one sample, sequenced in a study of T cell responses to AZD1222 COVID-19 vaccine. Assay: immunoSEQ multiplex PCR; the TCRdb copy retains only in-frame clones and omits some. Here the sample spans roughly 150,000 clones, approximately 90% being singletons. Sequenced material: peripheral blood, taken 28 days after the second AZD1222 dose. The receptors derive from an adult who received the AZD1222 COVID-19 vaccine.

This rearrangement joins TRBV24-1 to TRBJ1-4, with a possible D match to TRBD1 (5 bases). The CDR3 is 15 residues long. Germline CDR1 and CDR2: KGHDR and SFDVKD. V was trimmed by 0 bases and J by 4 bases, leaving 8 bases between them. The CDR3 spells CATSDLRGINEKLFF. The DNA for the CDR3 is TGTGCCACCAGTGATTTGCGGGGGATTAATGAAAAACTGTTTTTT.

In its sample, this clone was seen once. V and J are TRBV3-1 (or the pseudogene TRBV3-2) and TRBJ1-3; 10 bases map to TRBD1. The V and J ends lost 4 bases and 4 bases, in that order; junction bases with no gene match: 13. The CDR3 covers 18 residues. The germline V gene encodes CDR1 LGHDT and CDR2 YNNKEL (reference sequence). CDR3 DNA sequence: TGTGCCAGCAGCCGACCATATTCCGGGACAGGGGTGGGAAACACCATATATTTT. Amino acid sequence: CASSRPYSGTGVGNTIYF.

V is TRBV5-5 and J is TRBJ2-2; 8 bases match TRBD1. CDR3 length equals 16 residues. Unmatched junction bases numbered 5, after V lost 4 bases and J lost 0 bases. Germline CDR1 is SGHKS and CDR2 is YYEKEE (reference sequence). The CDR3 protein is CASSPQGASNTGELFF. The CDR3 bases are TGTGCCAGCAGCCCCCAGGGGGCGTCGAACACCGGGGAGCTGTTTTTT.

This chain links TRBV7-9 with TRBJ1-2, with D possibly TRBD1 on 5 matching bases. Germline lookup yields CDR1 SEHNR and CDR2 FQNEAQ (reference sequence). The CDR3 runs 16 residues. Trimming stripped 0 bases from V and 4 bases from J, with 15 bases between. The CDR3 nucleotides are TGTGCCAGCAGCTTAGCAGGGGCGGGGTCGGTCTATGGCTACACCTTC. Protein sequence: CASSLAGAGSVYGYTF.

The rearrangement joins TRBV30 to TRBJ1-2; D possibly corresponds to TRBD1 (6 bases). Per germline, CDR1 GTSNPN and CDR2 SVGIG (reference sequence). The V end was cut by 3 bases, the J end by 3 bases, with 17 bases between. This CDR3 region has 15 residues. This CDR3 reads CAWSMWGAGDYGYTF. The CDR3 region has the DNA TGTGCCTGGAGCATGTGGGGGGCAGGTGACTATGGCTACACCTTC.

This clone was counted a few times. The chain has TRBV19 and TRBJ1-2, with a tentative D call TRBD1 (5 bases). V lost 3 bases and J lost 2, with 10 bases in between. Per germline, CDR1 LNHDA and CDR2 SQIVND (reference sequence). The CDR3 covers 14 residues. CDR3 in DNA: TGTGCCAGTAGTATTAGTCGACAGAACTATGGCTACACCTTC. Translating gives CASSISRQNYGYTF.

This clone was counted a single time. The chain couples TRBV28 to TRBJ1-1; D is uncertain. V was cut by 5 bases and J by 0 bases, with 16 bases left in between. Germline values: CDR1 MDHEN, CDR2 SYDVKM. CDR3 size: 16 residues. The CDR3 coding sequence is TGTGCCAGCAGTATGGAGAGGAGACTAATGAACACTGAAGCTTTCTTT. Protein sequence: CASSMERRLMNTEAFF.

The genes are TRBV11-2 and TRBJ2-7, with 8 bases that match TRBD2. Germline CDR1 reads SGHAT; CDR2 reads FQNNGV. The CDR3 is 15 residues long. The ends lost 3 bases at V and 2 bases at J; junction bases unmatched: 6. CDR3 bases: TGTGCCAGCAGCTTCGTAGCGGGAATGACCTACGAGCAGTACTTC. It specifies CASSFVAGMTYEQYF. Together with reference TRBV11-2 and TRBJ2-7, the CDR3 gives the full variable domain: EAGVAQSPRYKIIEKRQSVAFWCNPISGHATLYWYQQILGQGPKLLIQFQNNGVVDDSQLPKDRFSAERLKGVDSTLKIQPAKLEDSAVYLCASSFVAGMTYEQYFGPGTRLTVT.

CDR3 protein: CASSWRDTQYF. Here the CDR3 DNA reads TGTGCCAGCAGTTGGAGAGATACGCAGTATTTT. The chain combines TRBV2 with TRBJ2-3; D is uncertain. In germline, CDR1 is SNHLY, CDR2 FYNNEI. This CDR3 has 11 residues. Between the trimmed V and J ends, which lost 5 bases and 5 bases, there was a span of 5 bases.

CDR3 DNA: TGTGCCAGCTCACCAGGGAGTAGCGGGATTTACAATGAGCAGTTCTTC. Encoded protein: CASSPGSSGIYNEQFF. This chain connects TRBV18 to TRBJ2-1, with 8 bases identical to TRBD2. From germline, CDR1 is KGHSH and CDR2 LQKENI. This CDR3 has 16 residues. V trimming: 2 bases; J trimming: 4 bases; junction bases outside the gene matches: 7.